This TCR beta chain was sequenced in a study of blood T cell repertoires in COVID-19 (dated by TCRdb to 2020 to 2021). About the study as a whole: Collaborator samples came from the United States, Italy and Spain and covered acute and convalescent phases of COVID-19. The repertoires were released in a freely available public database meant as a resource for research on the immune response to SARS-CoV-2. The samples were drawn from the first 160 participants of the ongoing ImmuneRACE study and from some 1,300 subjects provided by 6 global collaborators. Where available, HLA class I and class II types were taken from metadata supplied by the sample provider and were not determined by assay-based typing. The sample metadata nearly always contained a de-identified subject ID, COVID-19 status, age in years and sex. The dataset comprised deeply sampled blood TCRbeta repertoires from subjects exposed to, actively infected with, or recovered from COVID-19. The prospective study material was composed of cDNA or gDNA derived from T cells, B-cell-depleted T cells, or PBMCs. Broad study findings and their caveats: The amount of clinical and demographic metadata varied by source and participant and was provided uncurated.

TCRbeta CDR3 regions were amplified from genomic DNA using the immunoSEQ Assay, a bias-controlled multiplex PCR. Per the original workflow: The number of nucleated cells in each sample was estimated from the amplification of reference gene primers within the assay. Sequence reads were collapsed and filtered to measure the absolute abundance of every unique TCRbeta CDR3 rearrangement. For each sample, productive Simpson clonality was calculated by taking the square root of Simpson's diversity index across productive rearrangements. TCRdb holds this immuneACCESS table with in-frame rearrangements only. Some clones are missing; in checked studies, unresolved V genes explain under half, and the rest has no known cause. The V and J calls and the clone size are those of that table, but D and trimming were determined from the DNA. A total of a few hundred thousand clones appear in this sample, 70% to 90% of them only once. Clones ranked in the top ten supply roughly an eighth of the sample.

Whole blood was collected in K2EDTA tubes by collaborating institutions according to the institutions' own protocols. For TCRbeta analysis, collaborators shipped samples in one of three forms: frozen whole blood, isolated PBMCs, or DNA extracted from either of those sample types. About this clone: Its target antigen remains unknown. Per-nucleotide qualities are absent, and no much larger clonotype sits a single base away.

According to the germline V gene, CDR1 reads MDHEN and CDR2 reads SYDVKM. V loses 3 bases at its end and J loses 5 bases; junction bases beyond the gene matches: 13. There are 17 amino acids in the CDR3, from cysteine to phenylalanine inclusive. The CDR3 DNA has 51 bases and is translated from base 1. This sequence uses TRBV28 and TRBJ2-3; TRBD1 aligns with 8 central bases. This receptor was obtained from a woman aged 55 to 70 with acute or convalescent COVID-19. Material for sequencing was peripheral blood. The DNA is as follows: TGTGCCAGCAGTTTGGAAACCGGGACAGGAATTTTAGATACGCAGTATTTT. The resulting protein is CASSLETGTGILDTQYF.